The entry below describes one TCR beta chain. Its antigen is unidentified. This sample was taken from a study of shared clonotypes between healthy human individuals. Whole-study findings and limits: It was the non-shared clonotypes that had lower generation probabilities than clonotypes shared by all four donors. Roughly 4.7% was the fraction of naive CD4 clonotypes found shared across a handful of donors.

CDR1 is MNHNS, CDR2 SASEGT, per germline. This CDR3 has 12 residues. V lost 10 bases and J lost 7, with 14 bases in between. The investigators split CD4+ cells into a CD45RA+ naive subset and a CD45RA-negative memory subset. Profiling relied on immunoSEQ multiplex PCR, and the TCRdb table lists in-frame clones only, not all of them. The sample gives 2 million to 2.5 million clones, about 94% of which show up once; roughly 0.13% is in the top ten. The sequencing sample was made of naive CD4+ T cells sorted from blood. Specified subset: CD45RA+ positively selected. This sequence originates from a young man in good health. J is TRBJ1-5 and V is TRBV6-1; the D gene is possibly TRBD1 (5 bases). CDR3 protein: CAMGGWGQPQHF. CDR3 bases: TGTGCCATGGGGGGGTGGGGACAGCCCCAGCATTTT.